One T cell receptor (beta chain) is described in this entry. The antigen is unknown. As for the donors, each was a healthy bone marrow donor. The PCR ran on 60 Vbeta and 13 Jbeta primers. Method: immunoSEQ multiplex PCR; TCRdb's copy keeps in-frame clones and lacks some. The sample lists some 150,000 clones, roughly 80% seen once, with 2.5% to 3.5% in the top ten. This record comes from a study of cytomegalovirus exposure and HLA in healthy donors. General observations from the study: TCR beta chains numbering under 200 were designated cytomegalovirus-associated. A later analysis appeared to link common viral pathogens to several of the most significant clusters.

The V end lost 3 bases, the J end lost 6 bases, and 15 bases lay between the germline ends. The CDR3 spans 14 residues. Per germline, CDR1 SGHDT and CDR2 YYEEEE. Sequencing used PBMCs. The chain is built from TRBV5-6 and TRBJ1-2, with D tentatively TRBD1 (5 bases). This sequence originates from a woman in her thirties in good health and CMV-seronegative. This CDR3 reads CASSYRAEGDGYTF. The CDR3 DNA is TGTGCCAGCAGCTATAGGGCGGAAGGGGATGGCTACACCTTC.